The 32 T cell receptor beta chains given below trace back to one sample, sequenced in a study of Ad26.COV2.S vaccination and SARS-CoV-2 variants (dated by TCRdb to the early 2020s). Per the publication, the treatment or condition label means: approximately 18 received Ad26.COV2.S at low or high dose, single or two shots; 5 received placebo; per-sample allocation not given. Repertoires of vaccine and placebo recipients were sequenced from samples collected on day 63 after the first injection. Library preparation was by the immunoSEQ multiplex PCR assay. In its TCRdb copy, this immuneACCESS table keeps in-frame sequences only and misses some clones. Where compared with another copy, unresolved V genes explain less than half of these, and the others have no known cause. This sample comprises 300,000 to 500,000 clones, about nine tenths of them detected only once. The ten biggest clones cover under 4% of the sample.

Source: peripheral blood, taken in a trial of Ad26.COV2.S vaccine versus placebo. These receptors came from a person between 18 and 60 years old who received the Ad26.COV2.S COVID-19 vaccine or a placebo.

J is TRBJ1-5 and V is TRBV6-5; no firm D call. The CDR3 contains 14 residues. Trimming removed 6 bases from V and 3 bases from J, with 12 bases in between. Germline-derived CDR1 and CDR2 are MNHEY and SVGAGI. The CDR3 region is CASRPLTSNQPQHF. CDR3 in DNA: TGTGCCAGCAGGCCGCTAACTTCCAATCAGCCCCAGCATTTT.

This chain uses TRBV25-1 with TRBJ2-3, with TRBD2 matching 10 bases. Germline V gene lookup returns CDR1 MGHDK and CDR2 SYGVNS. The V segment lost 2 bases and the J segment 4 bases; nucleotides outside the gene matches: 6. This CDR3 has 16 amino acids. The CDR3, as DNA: TGTGCCAGCAGTGAAATCGAGCGGGGGGGCGCAGATACGCAGTATTTT. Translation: CASSEIERGGADTQYF.

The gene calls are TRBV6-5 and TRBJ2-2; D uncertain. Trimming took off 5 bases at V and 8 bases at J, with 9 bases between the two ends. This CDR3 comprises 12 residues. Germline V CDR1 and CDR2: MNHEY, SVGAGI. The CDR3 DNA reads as TGTGCCAGCAGTATAGCACGGGGGGAGCTGTTTTTT. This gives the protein CASSIARGELFF.

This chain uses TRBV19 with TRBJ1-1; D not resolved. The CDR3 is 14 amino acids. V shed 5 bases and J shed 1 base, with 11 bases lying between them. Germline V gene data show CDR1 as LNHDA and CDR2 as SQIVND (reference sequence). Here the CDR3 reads CASSFNVANTEAFF. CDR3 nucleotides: TGTGCCAGTAGTTTCAACGTCGCGAACACTGAAGCTTTCTTT. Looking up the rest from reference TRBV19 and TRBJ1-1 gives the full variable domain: DGGITQSPKYLFRKEGQNVTLSCEQNLNHDAMYWYRQDPGQGLRLIYYSQIVNDFQKGDIAEGYSVSREKKESFPLTVTSAQKNPTAFYLCASSFNVANTEAFFGQGTRLTVV.

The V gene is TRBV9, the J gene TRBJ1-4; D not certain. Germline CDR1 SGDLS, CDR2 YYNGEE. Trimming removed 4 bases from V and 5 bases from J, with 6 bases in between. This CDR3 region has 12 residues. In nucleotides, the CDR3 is TGTGCCAGCAGCTCGGGGAATGAAAAACTGTTTTTT. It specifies CASSSGNEKLFF.

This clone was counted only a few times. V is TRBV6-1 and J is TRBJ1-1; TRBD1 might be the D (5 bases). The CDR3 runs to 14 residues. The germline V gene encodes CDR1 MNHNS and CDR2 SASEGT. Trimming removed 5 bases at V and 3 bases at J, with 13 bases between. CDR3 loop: CASSWGGVYTEAFF. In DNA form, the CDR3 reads TGTGCCAGCAGTTGGGGAGGGGTGTACACTGAAGCTTTCTTT.

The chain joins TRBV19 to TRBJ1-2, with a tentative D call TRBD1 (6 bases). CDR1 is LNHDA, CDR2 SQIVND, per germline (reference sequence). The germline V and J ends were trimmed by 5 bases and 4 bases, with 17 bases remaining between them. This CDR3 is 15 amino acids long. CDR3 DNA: TGTGCCAGTAGTGATCGGGGGGCCGCGGGCTATGGCTACACCTTC. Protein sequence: CASSDRGAAGYGYTF.

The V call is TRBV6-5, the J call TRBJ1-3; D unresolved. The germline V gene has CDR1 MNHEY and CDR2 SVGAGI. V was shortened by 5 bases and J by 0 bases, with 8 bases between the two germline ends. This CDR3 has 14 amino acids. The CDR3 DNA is TGTGCCAGCAGTCTTGAAACCTCTGGAAACACCATATATTTT. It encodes CASSLETSGNTIYF.

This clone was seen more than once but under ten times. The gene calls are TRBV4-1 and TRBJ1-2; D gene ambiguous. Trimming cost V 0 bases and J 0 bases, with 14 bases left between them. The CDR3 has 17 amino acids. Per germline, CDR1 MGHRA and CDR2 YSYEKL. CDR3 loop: CASSQDTGRSANYGYTF. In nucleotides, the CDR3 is TGCGCCAGCAGCCAAGATACGGGCCGCTCAGCTAACTATGGCTACACCTTC.

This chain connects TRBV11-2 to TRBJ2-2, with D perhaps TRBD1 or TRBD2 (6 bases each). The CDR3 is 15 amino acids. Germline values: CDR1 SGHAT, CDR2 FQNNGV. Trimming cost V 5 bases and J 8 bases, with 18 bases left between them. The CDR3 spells CASSLRRLGGGELFF. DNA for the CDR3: TGTGCCAGCAGCCTCCGCCGACTAGGGGGAGGGGAGCTGTTTTTT.

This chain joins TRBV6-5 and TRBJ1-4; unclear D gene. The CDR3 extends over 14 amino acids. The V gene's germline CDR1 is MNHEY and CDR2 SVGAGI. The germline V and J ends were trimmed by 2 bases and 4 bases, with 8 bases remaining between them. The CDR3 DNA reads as TGTGCCAGCAGTTACGGAAGAGATAATGAAAAACTGTTTTTT. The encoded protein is CASSYGRDNEKLFF.

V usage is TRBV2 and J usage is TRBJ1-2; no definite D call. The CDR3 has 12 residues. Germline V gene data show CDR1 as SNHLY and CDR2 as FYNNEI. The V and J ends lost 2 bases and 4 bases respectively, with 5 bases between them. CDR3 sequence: CASSEQAYGYTF. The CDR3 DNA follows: TGTGCCAGCAGTGAACAGGCCTATGGCTACACCTTC.

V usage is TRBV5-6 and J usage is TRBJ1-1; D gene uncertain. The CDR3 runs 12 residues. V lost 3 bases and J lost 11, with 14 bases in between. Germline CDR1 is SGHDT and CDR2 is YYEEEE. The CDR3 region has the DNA TGTGCCAGCAGCTCTAACCCGGGAGGTGCTTTCTTT. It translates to CASSSNPGGAFF.

The CDR3 region has the DNA TGTGCCAGCAGCCACGAACTAAACTATGGCTACACCTTC. Translating gives CASSHELNYGYTF. The rearrangement links TRBV7-8 to TRBJ1-2; no clear D gene. Trimming took 5 bases from V and 2 from J, leaving 9 bases between them. The CDR3 is made up of 13 amino acids. Germline assignment: CDR1 SGHVS and CDR2 FQNEAQ. Together with reference TRBV7-8 and TRBJ1-2, the CDR3 gives the full variable domain: GAGVSQSPRYKVAKRGQDVALRCDPISGHVSLFWYQQALGQGPEFLTYFQNEAQLDKSGLPSDRFFAERPEGSVSTLKIQRTQQEDSAVYLCASSHELNYGYTFGSGTRLTVV.

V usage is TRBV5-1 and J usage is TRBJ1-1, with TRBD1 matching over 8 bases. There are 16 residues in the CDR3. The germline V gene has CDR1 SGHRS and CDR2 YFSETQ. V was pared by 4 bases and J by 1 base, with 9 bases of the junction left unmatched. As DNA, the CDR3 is TGCGCCAGCAGCCCGGTGGCGGGGACAGGGAACACTGAAGCTTTCTTT. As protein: CASSPVAGTGNTEAFF.

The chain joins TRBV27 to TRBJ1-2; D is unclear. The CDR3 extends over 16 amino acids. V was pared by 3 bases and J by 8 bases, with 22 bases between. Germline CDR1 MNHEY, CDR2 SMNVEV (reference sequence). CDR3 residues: CASSFSRVGALRGYTF. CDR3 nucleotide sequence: TGTGCCAGCAGTTTCTCCCGGGTGGGCGCCCTCCGGGGCTACACCTTC.

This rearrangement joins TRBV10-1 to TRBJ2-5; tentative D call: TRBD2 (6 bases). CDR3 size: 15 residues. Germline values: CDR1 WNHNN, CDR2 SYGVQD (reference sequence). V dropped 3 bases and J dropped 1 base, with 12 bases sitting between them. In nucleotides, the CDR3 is TGCGCCAGCAGTGACCCCGGGACTCTCCAAGAGACCCAGTACTTC. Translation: CASSDPGTLQETQYF.

Written as DNA, the CDR3 is TGTGCCAGCAGCCCAGGACTAGCGGGGGGGGATGAGCAGTTCTTC. It codes for CASSPGLAGGDEQFF. This rearrangement joins TRBV7-2 to TRBJ2-1; TRBD2 matches 15 bases. The CDR3 contains 15 residues. V was pared by 5 bases and J by 8 bases, with 4 bases of the junction left unmatched. In germline, CDR1 is SGHTA, CDR2 FQGNSA.

CDR3 DNA: TGTGCCAGCAGTCTCCGACTAGCGGGGGGGAACGAGCAGTACTTC. This gives the protein CASSLRLAGGNEQYF. The genes are TRBV2 and TRBJ2-7, with 14 nucleotides matching TRBD2. The CDR3 sequence is 15 residues long. CDR1 SNHLY and CDR2 FYNNEI come from the germline V gene. Trimming cost V 5 bases and J 5 bases; bases outside gene matches: 5.

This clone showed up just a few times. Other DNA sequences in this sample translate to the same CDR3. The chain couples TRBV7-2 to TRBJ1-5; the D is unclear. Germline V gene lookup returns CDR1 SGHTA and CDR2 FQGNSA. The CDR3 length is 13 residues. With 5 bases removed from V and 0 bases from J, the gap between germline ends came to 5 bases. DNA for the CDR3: TGTGCCAGCAGCCCAAATAGCAATCAGCCCCAGCATTTT. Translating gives CASSPNSNQPQHF.

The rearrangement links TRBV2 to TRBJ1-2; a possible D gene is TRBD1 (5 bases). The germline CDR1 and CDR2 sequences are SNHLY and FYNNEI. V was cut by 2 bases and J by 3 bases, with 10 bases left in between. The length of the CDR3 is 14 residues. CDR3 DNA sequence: TGTGCCAGCAGTGAATCTGAGGGGCACTATGGCTACACCTTC. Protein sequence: CASSESEGHYGYTF.

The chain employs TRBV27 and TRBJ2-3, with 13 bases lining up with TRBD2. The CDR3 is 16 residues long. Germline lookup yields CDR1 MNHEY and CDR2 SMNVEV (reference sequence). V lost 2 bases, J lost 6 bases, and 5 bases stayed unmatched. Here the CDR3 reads CASSLTSGGASDTQYF. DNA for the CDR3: TGTGCCAGCAGTTTAACTAGCGGGGGGGCAAGCGATACGCAGTATTTT.

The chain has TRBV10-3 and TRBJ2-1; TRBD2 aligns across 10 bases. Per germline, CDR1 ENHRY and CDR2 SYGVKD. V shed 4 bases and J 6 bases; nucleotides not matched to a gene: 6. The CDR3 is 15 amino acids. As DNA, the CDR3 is TGTGCCATCAGTGGGAGCGGGGGGGCCGCCAATGAGCAGTTCTTC. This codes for CAISGSGGAANEQFF.

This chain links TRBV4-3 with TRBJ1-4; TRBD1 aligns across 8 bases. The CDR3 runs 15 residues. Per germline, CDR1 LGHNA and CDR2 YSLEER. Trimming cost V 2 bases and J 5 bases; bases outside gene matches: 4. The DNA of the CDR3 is TGCGCCAGCAGCCAATCGAGGACAGGGAATGAAAAACTGTTTTTT. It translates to CASSQSRTGNEKLFF.

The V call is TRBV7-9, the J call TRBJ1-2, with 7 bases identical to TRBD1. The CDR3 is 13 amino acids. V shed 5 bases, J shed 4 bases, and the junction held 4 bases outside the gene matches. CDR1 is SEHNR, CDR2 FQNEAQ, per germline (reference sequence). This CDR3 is CASSRTGPYGYTF. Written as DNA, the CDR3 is TGTGCCAGCAGCAGGACAGGCCCCTATGGCTACACCTTC. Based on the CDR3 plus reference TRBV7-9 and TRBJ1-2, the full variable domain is DTGVSQNPRHKITKRGQNVTFRCDPISEHNRLYWYRQTLGQGPEFLTYFQNEAQLEKSRLLSDRFSAERPKGSFSTLEIQRTEQGDSAMYLCASSRTGPYGYTFGSGTRLTVV.

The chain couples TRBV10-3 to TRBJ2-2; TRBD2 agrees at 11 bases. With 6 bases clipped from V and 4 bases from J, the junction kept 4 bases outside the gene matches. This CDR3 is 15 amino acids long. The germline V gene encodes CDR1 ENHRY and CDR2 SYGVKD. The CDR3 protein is CAISLAGGTTGELFF. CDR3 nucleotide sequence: TGTGCCATCAGCCTAGCGGGGGGCACCACCGGGGAGCTGTTTTTT.

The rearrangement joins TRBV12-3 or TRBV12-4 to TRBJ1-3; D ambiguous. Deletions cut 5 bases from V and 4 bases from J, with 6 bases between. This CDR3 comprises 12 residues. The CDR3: CASSREGNTIYF. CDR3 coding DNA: TGTGCCAGCAGTAGGGAAGGAAACACCATATATTTT.

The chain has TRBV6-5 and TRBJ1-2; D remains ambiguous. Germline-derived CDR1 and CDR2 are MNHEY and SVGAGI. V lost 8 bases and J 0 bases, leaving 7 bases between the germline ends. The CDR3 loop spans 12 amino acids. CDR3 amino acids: CASPATNYGYTF. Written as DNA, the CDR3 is TGTGCCAGCCCGGCTACTAACTATGGCTACACCTTC.

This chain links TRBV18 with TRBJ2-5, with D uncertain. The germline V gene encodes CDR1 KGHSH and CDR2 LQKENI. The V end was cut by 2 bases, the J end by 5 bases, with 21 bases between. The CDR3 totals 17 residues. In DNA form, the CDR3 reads TGTGCCAGCTCACCATTATTTTCAGGCCATGTCGGGGAGACCCAGTACTTC. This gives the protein CASSPLFSGHVGETQYF.

DNA for the CDR3: TGTGCCAGCAGTCCCCCGGGCTGGAACACTGAAGCTTTCTTT. Its translation: CASSPPGWNTEAFF. The rearrangement joins TRBV6-6 to TRBJ1-1; D is unclear. The CDR3 has 14 amino acids. The V gene's germline CDR1 is MNHNY and CDR2 SVGAGI (reference sequence). V lost 5 bases and J lost 1, with 11 bases in between.

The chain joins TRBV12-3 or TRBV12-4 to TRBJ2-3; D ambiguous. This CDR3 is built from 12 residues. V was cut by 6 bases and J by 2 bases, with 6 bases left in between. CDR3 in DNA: TGTGCCAGCAGGGCCCTCACAGATACGCAGTATTTT. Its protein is CASRALTDTQYF.

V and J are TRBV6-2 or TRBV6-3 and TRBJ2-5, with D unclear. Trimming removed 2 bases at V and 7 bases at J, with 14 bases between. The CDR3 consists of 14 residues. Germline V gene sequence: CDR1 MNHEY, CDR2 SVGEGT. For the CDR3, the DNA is TGTGCCAGCAGTTACGACCGGCAGACTGTGACCCAGTACTTC. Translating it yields CASSYDRQTVTQYF.